Below are 20 T cell receptor beta chains sequenced from a single sample in a study of T-cell reconstitution after alpha-beta-depleted transplantation in children. This sample's TCRbeta library carried unique molecular identifier barcodes. TCRdb passed the PCR reads through MiXCR, listing each CDR3 protein once. Among 400,000 to 500,000 distinct CDR3 sequences listed, about 11% were seen once. The specimen was PBMCs from the stem cell graft donor, collected from the stem cell graft. The receptors derive from a human donor who donated a stem cell graft to a child with acute myeloid leukemia.

V gene TRBV24-1 combines with J gene TRBJ2-1; TRBD2 matches 11 bases. The J segment lost 5 bases and the V segment lost 2 bases, leaving 7 bases of the junction unmatched. This CDR3 is built from 17 residues. CDR1 is KGHDR and CDR2 is SFDVKD in the germline V gene. The CDR3 here is CATSDSGSGGAHNEQFF. The CDR3 DNA reads as TGTGCCACCAGTGATTCCGGTAGCGGGGGGGCGCACAATGAGCAGTTCTTC.

The V and J genes are TRBV7-2 and TRBJ1-5, with 7 bases lining up with TRBD1. The CDR3 covers 16 residues. From germline, CDR1 is SGHTA and CDR2 FQGNSA. V was clipped by 5 bases and J by 7 bases; unmatched bases: 14. The CDR3 region has the DNA TGTGCCAGCAGCGGGTGGGGAGGGGGCGGGGACCAGCCCCAGCATTTT. This sequence encodes CASSGWGGGGDQPQHF.

The table lists this clonotype with many counts. The chain has TRBV5-5 and TRBJ2-3; weak D call: TRBD2 (5 bases). Per germline, CDR1 SGHKS and CDR2 YYEKEE (reference sequence). Trimming took 4 bases from V and 4 from J, leaving 10 bases between them. The CDR3 length is 13 residues. The CDR3 reads CASSPSPPDTQYF. The DNA of the CDR3 is TGTGCCAGCAGCCCTAGCCCCCCAGATACGCAGTATTTT. The full variable domain, in which reference TRBV5-5 and TRBJ2-3 provide the parts outside the CDR3, is DAGVTQSPTHLIKTRGQQVTLRCSPISGHKSVSWYQQVLGQGPQFIFQYYEKEERGRGNFPDRFSARQFPNYSSELNVNALLLGDSALYLCASSPSPPDTQYFGPGTRLTVL.

The rearrangement joins TRBV5-6 to TRBJ2-5, with D possibly matching TRBD2 (5 bases). Germline CDR1 reads SGHDT; CDR2 reads YYEEEE. The CDR3 runs 14 residues. With 4 bases removed from V and 8 bases from J, the gap between germline ends came to 18 bases. The CDR3 DNA reads as TGTGCCAGCAGCCTGAATCGGGGAGACCGAACCCAGTACTTC. Protein product: CASSLNRGDRTQYF.

The rearrangement uses TRBV6-6 and TRBJ2-7; D may be TRBD1 (5 bases). This CDR3 has 13 residues. V was shortened by 2 bases and J by 3 bases, with 8 bases between the two germline ends. In germline, CDR1 is MNHNY, CDR2 SVGAGI (reference sequence). CDR3 bases: TGTGCCAGCAGTTACCAAAGGGGCTACGAGCAGTACTTC. Its protein is CASSYQRGYEQYF.

J is TRBJ1-1 and V is TRBV7-8; 10 bases align to TRBD1. The V segment lost 4 bases and the J segment 12 bases; nucleotides outside the gene matches: 5. The CDR3 has 12 residues. Per the germline V gene, CDR1 is SGHVS and CDR2 is FQNEAQ. CDR3 sequence: CASSWGTGETFF. The CDR3 DNA sequence: TGTGCCAGCAGCTGGGGGACAGGGGAAACTTTCTTT.

This clonotype has a handful of counts. As DNA, the CDR3 is TGTGCCAGCTCACTGGGGGAGAGTAGCACAGATACGCAGTATTTT. Protein: CASSLGESSTDTQYF. V usage is TRBV18 and J usage is TRBJ2-3; D might be TRBD1 or TRBD2, each matching 5 bases. Trimming pared 4 bases from V and 0 bases from J, leaving 11 bases between. CDR1 KGHSH and CDR2 LQKENI come from the germline V gene. CDR3 length equals 15 residues.

This clonotype was detected many times. The rearrangement links TRBV20-1 to TRBJ2-1; 7 bases align to TRBD2. CDR3 length: 14 amino acids. Trimming cost V 0 bases and J 9 bases; bases outside gene matches: 8. The germline gives CDR1 DFQATT, CDR2 SNEGSKA (reference sequence). The CDR3 protein is CSARDGGLWGEQFF. CDR3 in DNA: TGCAGTGCTAGAGATGGGGGACTATGGGGTGAGCAGTTCTTC.

This clonotype was picked up a small number of times. This chain links TRBV29-1 with TRBJ2-5; D might be TRBD1 (6 bases). The CDR3 has 13 amino acids. The V gene lost 4 bases and the J gene lost 1 base, with 10 bases spanning the gap. Germline V CDR1 and CDR2: SQVTM, ANQGSEA. CDR3 nucleotides: TGCAGCGTTGGGACAGTACTCCAAGAGACCCAGTACTTC. Encoded protein: CSVGTVLQETQYF.

A word on this clonotype: A read error may produce the germline difference seen at one junction end. This chain joins TRBV12-3 or TRBV12-4 and TRBJ2-1; 10 bases map to TRBD2. The CDR3 is made up of 15 amino acids. CDR3 amino acids: CDSSFGLAGAGEQFF. Here the CDR3 DNA reads TGTGACAGCAGTTTCGGGCTAGCGGGAGCGGGGGAGCAGTTCTTC.

This chain connects TRBV18 to TRBJ2-1; maybe TRBD1 (6 bases). With 4 bases removed from V and 1 base from J, the gap between germline ends came to 11 bases. This CDR3 comprises 15 residues. Germline CDR1 and CDR2: KGHSH and LQKENI. CDR3 region: CASSLQGQSYNEQFF. The CDR3 DNA reads as TGTGCCAGCTCACTGCAAGGACAGTCCTACAATGAGCAGTTCTTC.

This clonotype has at least ten counts. The chain uses TRBV10-3 and TRBJ1-1; the D gene is possibly TRBD1 (6 bases). There are 12 residues in the CDR3. The germline V gene encodes CDR1 ENHRY and CDR2 SYGVKD. V gave up 7 bases and J gave up 2 bases, with 8 bases separating them. Here the CDR3 reads CAITRGNTEAFF. For the CDR3, the DNA is TGTGCCATCACCAGGGGAAACACTGAAGCTTTCTTT.

The chain links TRBV12-3 or TRBV12-4 to TRBJ1-3; D uncertain. The CDR3 spans 15 residues. V dropped 7 bases and J dropped 0 bases, with 13 bases sitting between them. The CDR3, as DNA: TGTGCCAGCACCTTGTCGCCGGGCTCTGGAAACACCATATATTTT. As protein: CASTLSPGSGNTIYF.

This clonotype showed up just a few times. The chain couples TRBV9 to TRBJ2-2, with D uncertain. The CDR3 covers 14 residues. Germline V gene data show CDR1 as SGDLS and CDR2 as YYNGEE. Trimming stripped 3 bases from V and 0 bases from J, with 6 bases between. DNA for the CDR3: TGTGCCAGCAGCGCTGGATCGAACACCGGGGAGCTGTTTTTT. This codes for CASSAGSNTGELFF.

The chain combines TRBV2 with TRBJ2-1; D uncertain. V was cut by 6 bases and J by 5 bases, with 8 bases left in between. The CDR3 is 12 amino acids. Germline lookup yields CDR1 SNHLY and CDR2 FYNNEI. The CDR3, as DNA: TGTGCCAGCAGCGGTCCCCACAATGAGCAGTTCTTC. This translates into CASSGPHNEQFF.

This clonotype has a handful of counts. The chain links TRBV6-2 or TRBV6-3 to TRBJ2-1; TRBD2 matches at 11 bases. V shed 6 bases and J 13 bases; nucleotides not matched to a gene: 11. CDR1 and CDR2 from the germline V gene are MNHEY and SVGEGT. The CDR3 is 14 amino acids. The CDR3 sequence: CASSQTSGIGTQFF. In DNA, the CDR3 is TGTGCCAGCAGCCAGACTAGCGGGATTGGCACCCAGTTCTTC.

V and J are TRBV18 and TRBJ2-7, with 7 bases matching TRBD1. From germline, CDR1 is KGHSH and CDR2 LQKENI. J gave up 4 bases and V 3 bases, and 6 bases lay outside the gene matches. The CDR3 is 14 amino acids. The CDR3 sequence is CASSPGTAPYEQYV. The CDR3, as DNA: TGTGCCAGCTCACCTGGGACAGCGCCGTACGAGCAGTACGTC.

The table lists this clonotype with many counts. The chain joins TRBV29-1 to TRBJ2-5, with D unresolved. CDR3 length equals 13 residues. Germline V CDR1 and CDR2: SQVTM, ANQGSEA. V lost 0 bases to trimming and J lost 2 bases, with 7 bases between them. The CDR3 loop is CSVEDVGQETQYF. The CDR3 region has the DNA TGCAGCGTTGAAGATGTAGGGCAAGAGACCCAGTACTTC. The entire variable domain, with the rest obtained from reference TRBV29-1 and TRBJ2-5, is as follows: SAVISQKPSRDICQRGTSLTIQCQVDSQVTMMFWYRQQPGQSLTLIATANQGSEATYESGFVIDKFPISRPNLTFSTLTVSNMSPEDSSIYLCSVEDVGQETQYFGPGTRLLVL.

This chain links TRBV3-1 with TRBJ1-1; TRBD1 agrees at 7 bases. Trimming cost V 4 bases and J 9 bases; bases outside gene matches: 20. Germline CDR1 is LGHDT and CDR2 is YNNKEL (reference sequence). The CDR3 is 17 amino acids. The CDR3 sequence: CASSPPTSPRRRGQAFF. CDR3 nucleotides: TGTGCCAGCAGCCCGCCAACGTCTCCAAGGAGGAGGGGGCAAGCTTTCTTT.

The rearrangement links TRBV20-1 to TRBJ1-3; TRBD1 matches at 7 bases. V was pared by 3 bases and J by 0 bases, with 14 bases of the junction left unmatched. The germline V gene has CDR1 DFQATT and CDR2 SNEGSKA (reference sequence). This CDR3 is 18 amino acids long. For the CDR3, the DNA is TGCAGTGCTAGGCCTTACCGGGGACAGTTAAGCTCTGGAAACACCATATATTTT. Its translation: CSARPYRGQLSSGNTIYF.